The 2 T cell receptor beta chains below were found in one sample sequenced in a study of blood T cell repertoires in COVID-19 (TCRdb year 2020). The protocol used for the library was the immunoSEQ multiplex PCR assay. Here the immuneACCESS table is served through TCRdb, limited to in-frame sequences with V and J called. Missing clones are a known gap in these copies; in checked studies unresolved V genes cover under half, and the rest lacks a known reason. The sample includes about 290,000 clones, with over 80% observed a single time. 4.1% of the sample belongs to the ten largest clones. Sequencing input: peripheral blood. These receptors were taken from a woman between 50 and 59 years old with active or convalescent COVID-19.

This clone was detected many times. This chain connects TRBV19 to TRBJ2-7, with 8 nucleotides matching TRBD2. The CDR3 has 15 amino acids. Germline V gene data show CDR1 as LNHDA and CDR2 as SQIVND (reference sequence). J lost 6 bases, V lost 4 bases, and 11 bases had no gene match. The CDR3 DNA sequence: TGTGCCAGTAGTACAAATGGACTAGCCCTGGGCGAGCAGTACTTC. Protein sequence: CASSTNGLALGEQYF.

The chain carries TRBV10-2 and TRBJ1-1; unclear D gene. Trimming removed 7 bases from V and 6 bases from J, with 9 bases in between. This CDR3 spans 11 amino acids. Germline CDR1 reads WSHSY; CDR2 reads SAAADI. CDR3 DNA sequence: TGCGCCAGCACGGAGGGCGCTGAAGCTTTCTTT. Translating gives CASTEGAEAFF.